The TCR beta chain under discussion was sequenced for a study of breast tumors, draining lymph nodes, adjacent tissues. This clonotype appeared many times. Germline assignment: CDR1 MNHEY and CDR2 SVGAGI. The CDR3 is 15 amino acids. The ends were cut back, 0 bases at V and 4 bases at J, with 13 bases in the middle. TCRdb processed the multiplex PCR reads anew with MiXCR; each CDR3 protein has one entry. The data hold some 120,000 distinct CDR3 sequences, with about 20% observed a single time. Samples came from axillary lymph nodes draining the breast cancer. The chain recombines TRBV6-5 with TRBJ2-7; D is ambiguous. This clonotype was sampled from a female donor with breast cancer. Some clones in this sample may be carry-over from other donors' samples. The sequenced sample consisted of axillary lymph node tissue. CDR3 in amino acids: CASSYSGAPEYEQYF. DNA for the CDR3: TGTGCCAGCAGTTACTCGGGTGCCCCTGAGTACGAGCAGTACTTC.